This T cell receptor beta chain was found in a study of early T cells in non-severe SARS-CoV-2 infection. Study-level points and caveats: Clonotype matching in VDJdb favored anti-spike CD8 responses and did not capture private and CD4 specificities.

Details on this clonotype: The target antigen is unknown.

This CDR3 contains 14 residues. Germline CDR1 reads ENHRY; CDR2 reads SYGVKD. After removal of 6 bases from V and 5 bases from J, the junction contained 5 bases not matched to a gene. Unique molecular identifiers were added to individual cDNA molecules. TCRdb reanalysed the 5' RACE reads using MiXCR and keeps one entry per CDR3 protein. This sample has 77,000 or so distinct CDR3 sequences, with approximately 15% found just once. The receptor was isolated from an adult who was a healthcare worker with PCR-confirmed SARS-CoV-2 infection or an uninfected control (not recorded which). This chain links TRBV10-3 with TRBJ2-1; TRBD2 agrees at 9 bases. The specimen was whole blood, collected at baseline. CDR3 sequence reads: CAIRASGNDNEQFF. CDR3 in DNA: TGTGCCATCAGGGCTAGCGGGAACGACAATGAGCAGTTCTTC.